A selection of T cell receptor beta chains follows, all from one sample in a study of untreated major depressive disorder. The repertoire was sequenced with immunoSEQ multiplex PCR; TCRdb's copy has only in-frame clones and lacks some. The data show tens of thousands of clones, with approximately 87% seen just once and around 4.9% held by the top ten. Specimen: CD4+ T cells from PBMCs. These receptors were taken from a woman in her 30s in good health. Each CDR3 is given with its conserved first and last residue. The D gene is left open where the match is weak. Some rows have no size entry. The others give once, few or many, or a class for an expanded clone.

clone_size	v_call	d_call	j_call	cdr3_aa	cdr3_nt
.	TRBV7-3	TRBD1	TRBJ1-1	CASSPAGQDTEAFF	TGTGCCAGCAGCCCAGCAGGACAGGACACTGAAGCTTTCTTT
.	TRBV5-5	.	TRBJ2-7	CASSPGQTYEQYF	TGTGCCAGCAGCCCCGGACAGACCTACGAGCAGTACTTC
.	TRBV5-4	.	TRBJ1-2	CASSRPGADGYTF	TGTGCCAGCAGCCGGCCAGGGGCAGATGGCTACACCTTC
.	TRBV6-5	.	TRBJ1-4	CASSYGYMGEKLFF	TGTGCCAGCAGTTACGGCTACATGGGTGAAAAACTGTTTTTT
.	TRBV13	.	TRBJ2-3	CASSPNSHTQYF	TGTGCCAGCAGCCCCAATTCCCATACGCAGTATTTT
.	TRBV5-1	.	TRBJ2-7	CASSLSLGGTVGGYEQYF	TGCGCCAGCAGCCTCAGTCTAGGGGGGACAGTTGGAGGATACGAGCAGTACTTC
once	TRBV6-6	.	TRBJ1-2	CASSSVSGQGYYGYTF	TGTGCCAGCAGTTCTGTATCCGGTCAGGGCTACTATGGCTACACCTTC
.	TRBV15	.	TRBJ2-1	CATSWGTPQEQFF	TGTGCCACCAGCTGGGGGACTCCTCAGGAGCAGTTCTTC
.	TRBV9	.	TRBJ2-5	CASSVAGGYQETQYF	TGTGCCAGCAGCGTAGCGGGCGGGTACCAAGAGACCCAGTACTTC
.	TRBV14	.	TRBJ1-3	CASEPGTTGSSGNTIYF	TGTGCCAGCGAACCGGGGACAACAGGGAGCTCTGGAAACACCATATATTTT
.	TRBV13	.	TRBJ2-7	CASTRYSSYEQYF	TGTGCCAGCACCAGGTACAGCTCCTACGAGCAGTACTTC
.	TRBV5-1	TRBD1	TRBJ1-1	CASSPGSTGSGTEAFF	TGCGCCAGCAGCCCAGGGTCGACAGGGTCGGGCACTGAAGCTTTCTTT
.	TRBV9	.	TRBJ2-5	CASSVVGQETQYF	TGTGCCAGCAGCGTAGTCGGGCAAGAGACCCAGTACTTC
.	TRBV7-2	.	TRBJ1-2	CASSFDRYGYTF	TGTGCCAGCAGCTTCGACAGATATGGCTACACCTTC
.	TRBV18	.	TRBJ1-2	CASSPPVRSGYGYTF	TGTGCCAGCTCACCACCAGTACGTTCTGGCTATGGCTACACCTTC
.	TRBV2	.	TRBJ2-2	CASRDLAAGELFF	TGTGCCAGCAGGGATCTAGCTGCCGGGGAGCTGTTTTTT
.	TRBV2	TRBD1	TRBJ1-6	CASSEAQGAHSPLHF	TGTGCCAGCAGTGAAGCTCAGGGGGCCCATTCACCCCTCCACTTT
.	TRBV9	TRBD2	TRBJ2-1	CASSVELAGGPREQFF	TGTGCCAGCAGCGTAGAACTAGCGGGGGGGCCACGAGAGCAGTTCTTC
.	TRBV2	.	TRBJ2-1	CASSDGAGTQFF	TGTGCCAGCAGTGATGGGGCGGGGACACAGTTCTTC
.	TRBV28	.	TRBJ2-7	CASSRLTGYPDEQYF	TGTGCCAGCAGTCGCCTCACAGGATATCCTGACGAGCAGTACTTC
.	TRBV10-3	.	TRBJ2-1	CAISGPDTEQFF	TGTGCCATCAGTGGTCCCGACACCGAGCAGTTCTTC
.	TRBV13	.	TRBJ1-2	CASRWTGSYGYTF	TGTGCCAGCCGATGGACGGGAAGCTATGGCTACACCTTC
.	TRBV10-3	.	TRBJ1-2	CAIGRDNYGYTF	TGTGCCATCGGTCGGGACAACTATGGCTACACCTTC